This paragraph covers one T cell receptor beta chain sequence. These data are taken from a study of T cell changes during pregnancy in multiple sclerosis. Libraries were prepared by immunoSEQ multiplex PCR; TCRdb keeps only in-frame clonotypes and omits some of them. The sample contains roughly 80,000 clones, approximately 94% of which appear only once. The CDR3 totals 12 residues. Looked up from germline, CDR1 is MNHEY and CDR2 is SVGAGI. The V end was cut by 7 bases, the J end by 8 bases, with 12 bases between. This specimen was peripheral blood, taken after pregnancy. The source of this sequence is a female donor in good health, enrolled as a control in a pregnancy study. This chain uses TRBV6-5 with TRBJ2-1; the D gene is possibly TRBD2 (5 bases). The CDR3 DNA is TGTGCCAGCACCTCGGCCGGGGATGAGCAGTTCTTC. As protein: CASTSAGDEQFF.